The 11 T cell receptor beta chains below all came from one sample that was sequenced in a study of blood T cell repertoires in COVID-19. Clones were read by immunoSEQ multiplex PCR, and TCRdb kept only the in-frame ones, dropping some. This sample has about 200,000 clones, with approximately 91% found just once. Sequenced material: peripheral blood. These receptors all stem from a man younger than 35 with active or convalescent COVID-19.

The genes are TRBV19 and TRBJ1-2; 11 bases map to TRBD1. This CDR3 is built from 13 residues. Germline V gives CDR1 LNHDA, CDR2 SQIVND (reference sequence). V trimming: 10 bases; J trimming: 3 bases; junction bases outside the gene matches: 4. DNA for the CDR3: TGTGCCACCCGGACAGGGGGCGACTATGGCTACACCTTC. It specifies CATRTGGDYGYTF.

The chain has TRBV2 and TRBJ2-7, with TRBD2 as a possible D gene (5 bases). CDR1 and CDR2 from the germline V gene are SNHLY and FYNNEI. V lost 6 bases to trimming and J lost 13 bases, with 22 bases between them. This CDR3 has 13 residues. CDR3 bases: TGTGCCAGCAGGGGAGACGGGCCTCCCGTTGGATACTTC. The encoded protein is CASRGDGPPVGYF.

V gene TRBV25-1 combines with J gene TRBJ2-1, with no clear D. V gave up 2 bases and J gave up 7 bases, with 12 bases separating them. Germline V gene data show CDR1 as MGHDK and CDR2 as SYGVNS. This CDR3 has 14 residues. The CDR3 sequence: CASSEGYDWNEQFF. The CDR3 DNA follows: TGTGCCAGCAGTGAAGGGTATGACTGGAATGAGCAGTTCTTC.

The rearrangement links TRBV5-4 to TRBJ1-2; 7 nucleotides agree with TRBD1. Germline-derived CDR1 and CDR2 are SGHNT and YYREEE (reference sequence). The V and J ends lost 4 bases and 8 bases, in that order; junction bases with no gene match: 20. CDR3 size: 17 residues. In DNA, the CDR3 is TGTGCCAGCAGCGATCTGGGAGGCTACGGGACAGCTATGGGCTACACCTTC. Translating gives CASSDLGGYGTAMGYTF.

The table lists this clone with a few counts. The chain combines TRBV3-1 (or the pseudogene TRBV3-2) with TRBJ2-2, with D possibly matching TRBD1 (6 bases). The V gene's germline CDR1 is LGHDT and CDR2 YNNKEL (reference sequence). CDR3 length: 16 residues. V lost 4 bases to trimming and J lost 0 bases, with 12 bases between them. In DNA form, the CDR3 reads TGTGCCAGCAGCCCCGCCGGGACAACGAACACCGGGGAGCTGTTTTTT. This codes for CASSPAGTTNTGELFF.

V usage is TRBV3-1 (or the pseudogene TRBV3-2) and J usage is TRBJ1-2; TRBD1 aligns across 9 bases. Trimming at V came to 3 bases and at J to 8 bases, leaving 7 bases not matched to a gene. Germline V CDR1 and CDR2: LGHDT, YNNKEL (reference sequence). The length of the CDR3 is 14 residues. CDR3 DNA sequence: TGTGCCAGCAGCCAGAGGGGACAGGGACGCGGCTACACCTTC. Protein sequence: CASSQRGQGRGYTF.

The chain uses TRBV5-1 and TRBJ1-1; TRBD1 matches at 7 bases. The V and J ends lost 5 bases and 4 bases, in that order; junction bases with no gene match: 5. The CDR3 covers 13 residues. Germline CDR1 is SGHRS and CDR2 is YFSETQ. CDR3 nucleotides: TGCGCCAGCAGTTGGAGGGGGCCCACTGAAGCTTTCTTT. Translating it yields CASSWRGPTEAFF.

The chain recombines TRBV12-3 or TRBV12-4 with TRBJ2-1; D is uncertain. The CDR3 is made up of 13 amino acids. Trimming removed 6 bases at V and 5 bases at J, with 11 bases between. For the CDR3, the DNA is TGTGCCAGCAGCCTAACCCCCAACAATGAGCAGTTCTTC. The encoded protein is CASSLTPNNEQFF.

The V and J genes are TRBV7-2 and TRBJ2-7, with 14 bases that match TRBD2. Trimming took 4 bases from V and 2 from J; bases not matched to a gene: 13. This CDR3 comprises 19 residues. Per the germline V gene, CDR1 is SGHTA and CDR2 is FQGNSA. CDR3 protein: CASSSYRGTSGSWTYEQYF. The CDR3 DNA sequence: TGTGCCAGCAGCTCCTATAGGGGGACTAGCGGGAGTTGGACCTACGAGCAGTACTTC.

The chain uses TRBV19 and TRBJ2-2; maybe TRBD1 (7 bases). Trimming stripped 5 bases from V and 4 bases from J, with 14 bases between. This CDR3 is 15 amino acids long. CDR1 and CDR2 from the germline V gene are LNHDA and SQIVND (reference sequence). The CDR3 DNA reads TGTGCCAGTAGTCAGGGGGGCCGGGTCACCGGGGAGCTGTTTTTT. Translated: CASSQGGRVTGELFF.

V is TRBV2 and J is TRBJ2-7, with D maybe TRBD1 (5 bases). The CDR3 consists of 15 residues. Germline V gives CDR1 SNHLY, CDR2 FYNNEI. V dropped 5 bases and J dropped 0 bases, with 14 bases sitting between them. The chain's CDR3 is CASSMDIRSSYEQYF. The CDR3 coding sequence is TGTGCCAGCAGTATGGACATAAGGAGCTCCTACGAGCAGTACTTC. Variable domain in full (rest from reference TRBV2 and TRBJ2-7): EPEVTQTPSHQVTQMGQEVILRCVPISNHLYFYWYRQILGQKVEFLVSFYNNEISEKSEIFDDQFSVERPDGSNFTLKIRSTKLEDSAMYFCASSMDIRSSYEQYFGPGTRLTVT.